This T cell receptor (beta chain) was captured by sequencing in a study of blood T cell repertoires in COVID-19. Participants came from roughly 24 US areas, aged roughly 18 to 100 years. Two negative PCRs, clearance, or symptom resolution had been documented for recovered Cohort 3 donors. In this sample, this clone turned up once. The CDR3 spans 13 residues. V was clipped by 6 bases and J by 1 base, with 9 bases between them. Germline V gene sequence: CDR1 MDHEN, CDR2 SYDVKM. Sequenced by immunoSEQ multiplex PCR; TCRdb stores in-frame clones only, minus some. The profile shows hundreds of thousands of clones, roughly nine tenths of them singletons.

The TCR originated in a man between 25 and 39 years old who had recovered from COVID-19. Sequences were obtained from PBMCs or T cells enriched from blood (not recorded which). This chain joins TRBV28 and TRBJ2-5; D unresolved. The CDR3 protein is CASSSVFQETQYF. The CDR3 bases are TGTGCCAGCAGCTCCGTTTTCCAAGAGACCCAGTACTTC.